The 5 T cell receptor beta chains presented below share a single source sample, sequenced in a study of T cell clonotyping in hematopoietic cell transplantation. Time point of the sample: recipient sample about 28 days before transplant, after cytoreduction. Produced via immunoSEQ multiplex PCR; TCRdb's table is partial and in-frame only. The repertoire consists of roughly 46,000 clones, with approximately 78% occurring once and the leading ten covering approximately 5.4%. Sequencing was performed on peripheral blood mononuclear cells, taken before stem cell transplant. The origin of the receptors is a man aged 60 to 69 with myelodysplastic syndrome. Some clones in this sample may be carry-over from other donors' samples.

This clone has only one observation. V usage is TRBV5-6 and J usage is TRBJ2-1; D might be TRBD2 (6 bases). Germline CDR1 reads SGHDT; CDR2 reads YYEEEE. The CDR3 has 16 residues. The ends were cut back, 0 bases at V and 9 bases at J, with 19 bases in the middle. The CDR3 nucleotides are TGTGCCAGCAGCTTGGACTCGCGACTAGTGATTCGTGAGCAGTTCTTC. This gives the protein CASSLDSRLVIREQFF.

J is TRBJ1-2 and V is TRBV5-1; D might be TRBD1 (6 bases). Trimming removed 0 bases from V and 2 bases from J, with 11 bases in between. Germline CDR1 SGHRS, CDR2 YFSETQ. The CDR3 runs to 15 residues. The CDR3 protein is CASSLAGTRNYGYTF. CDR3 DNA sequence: TGCGCCAGCAGCTTGGCCGGGACACGCAACTATGGCTACACCTTC.

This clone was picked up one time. CDR3 loop: CASGLASPSSYNSPLHF. CDR3 DNA sequence: TGTGCTAGTGGTTTGGCCTCACCCAGCTCCTATAATTCACCCCTCCACTTT. V gene TRBV12-5 combines with J gene TRBJ1-6; D not certain. Germline loops: CDR1 LGHNT, CDR2 FRNRAP. V was clipped by 1 base and J by 0 bases, with 10 bases between them. This CDR3 is 17 amino acids long.

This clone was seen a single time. This chain's CDR3 is CASSRGYGGNEQFF. In DNA form, the CDR3 reads TGTGCCAGCAGTCGGGGGTACGGGGGCAATGAGCAGTTCTTC. The V call is TRBV6-6, the J call TRBJ2-1; D is perhaps TRBD2 (6 bases). V was pared by 5 bases and J by 6 bases, with 14 bases between. This CDR3 region has 14 residues. Germline V gives CDR1 MNHNY, CDR2 SVGAGI (reference sequence).

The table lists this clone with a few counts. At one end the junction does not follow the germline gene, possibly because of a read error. The CDR3 protein is CASSKGHYVGELFF. DNA for the CDR3: TGTGCTAGCAGCAAGGGCCACTACGTCGGGGAGCTGTTTTTT. The V call is TRBV7-7, the J call TRBJ2-2; D call uncertain. The germline CDR1 and CDR2 sequences are SSHAT and FNYEAQ (reference sequence). The CDR3 has 14 residues.